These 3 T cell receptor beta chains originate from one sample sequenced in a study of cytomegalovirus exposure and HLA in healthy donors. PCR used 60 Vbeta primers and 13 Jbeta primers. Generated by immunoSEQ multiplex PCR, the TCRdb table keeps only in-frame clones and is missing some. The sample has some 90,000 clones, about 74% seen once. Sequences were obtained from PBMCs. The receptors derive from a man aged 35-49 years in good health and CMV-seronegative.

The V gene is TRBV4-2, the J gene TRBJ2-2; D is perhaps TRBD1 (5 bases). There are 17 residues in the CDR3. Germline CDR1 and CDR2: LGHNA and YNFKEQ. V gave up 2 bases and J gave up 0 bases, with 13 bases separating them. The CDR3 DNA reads TGTGCCAGCAGCCAACAAAACAGGAGACCGAACACCGGGGAGCTGTTTTTT. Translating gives CASSQQNRRPNTGELFF.

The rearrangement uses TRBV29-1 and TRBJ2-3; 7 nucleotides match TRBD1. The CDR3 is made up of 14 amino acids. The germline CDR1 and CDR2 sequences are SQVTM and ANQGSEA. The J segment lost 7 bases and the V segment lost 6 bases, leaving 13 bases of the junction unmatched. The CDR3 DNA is TGCAGCGTCCTAGGGGGCGACCTAAAACATACGCAGTATTTT. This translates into CSVLGGDLKHTQYF.

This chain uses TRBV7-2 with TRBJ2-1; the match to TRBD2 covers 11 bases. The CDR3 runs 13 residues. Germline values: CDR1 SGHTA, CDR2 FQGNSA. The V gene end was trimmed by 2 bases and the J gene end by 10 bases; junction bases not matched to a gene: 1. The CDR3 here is CASSLRLAGEQFF. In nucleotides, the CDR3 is TGTGCCAGCAGCTTAAGACTAGCGGGAGAGCAGTTCTTC.